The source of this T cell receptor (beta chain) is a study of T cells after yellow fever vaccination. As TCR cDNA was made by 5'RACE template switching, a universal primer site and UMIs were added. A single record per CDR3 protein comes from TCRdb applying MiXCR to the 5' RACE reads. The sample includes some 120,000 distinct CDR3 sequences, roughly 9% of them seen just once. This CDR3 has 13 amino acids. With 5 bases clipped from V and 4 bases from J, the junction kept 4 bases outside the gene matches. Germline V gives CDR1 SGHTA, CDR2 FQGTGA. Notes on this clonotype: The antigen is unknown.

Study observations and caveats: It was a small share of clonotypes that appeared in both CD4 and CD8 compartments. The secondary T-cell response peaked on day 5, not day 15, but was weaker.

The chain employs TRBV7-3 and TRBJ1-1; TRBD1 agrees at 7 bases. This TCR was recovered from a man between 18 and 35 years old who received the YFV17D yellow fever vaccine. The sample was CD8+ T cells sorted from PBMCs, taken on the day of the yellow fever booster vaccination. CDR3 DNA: TGTGCCAGCAGCGTCGACAGGGTCACTGAAGCTTTCTTT. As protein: CASSVDRVTEAFF. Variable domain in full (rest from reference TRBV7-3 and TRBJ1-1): GAGVSQTPSNKVTEKGKYVELRCDPISGHTALYWYRQSLGQGPEFLIYFQGTGAADDSGLPNDRFFAVRPEGSVSTLKIQRTERGDSAVYLCASSVDRVTEAFFGQGTRLTVV.